Each of the 7 T cell receptor beta chains below was sequenced from the same sample in a study of OX40 agonist ivuxolimab in advanced cancers. This table comes from immunoSEQ multiplex PCR, and its TCRdb copy is limited to in-frame clones, with some not included. The repertoire includes some 100,000 clones, roughly 92% of them detected once, and about 2.6% sits in the top ten. Sequenced here: CD4+ or CD8+ T cells sorted from blood, sampled in a trial of the OX40 agonist ivuxolimab. Receptors were obtained from an adult with an advanced solid tumor such as melanoma, head and neck, liver or kidney cancer.

The V gene is TRBV5-5, the J gene TRBJ2-7; the D gene is possibly TRBD2 (7 bases). Deletions cut 2 bases from V and 1 base from J, with 25 bases between. Germline CDR1 reads SGHKS; CDR2 reads YYEKEE (reference sequence). This CDR3 contains 19 residues. CDR3 in DNA: TGTGCCAGCAGCTTTGATTTTTTGGGAGGAAGGGGGGGATCCTACGAGCAGTACTTC. Translation gives CASSFDFLGGRGGSYEQYF. The variable domain in full, with the rest retrieved from reference TRBV5-5 and TRBJ2-7, is DAGVTQSPTHLIKTRGQQVTLRCSPISGHKSVSWYQQVLGQGPQFIFQYYEKEERGRGNFPDRFSARQFPNYSSELNVNALLLGDSALYLCASSFDFLGGRGGSYEQYFGPGTRLTVT.

The chain links TRBV19 to TRBJ2-7, with 9 bases lining up with TRBD1. This CDR3 region has 14 residues. V lost 3 bases and J lost 5; bases outside the gene matches: 5. The germline V gene encodes CDR1 LNHDA and CDR2 SQIVND (reference sequence). The CDR3 is CASSIGTGFNEQYF. The DNA for the CDR3 is TGTGCCAGTAGTATCGGGACAGGGTTCAACGAGCAGTACTTC.

V and J are TRBV7-6 and TRBJ2-1; perhaps TRBD2 as D (6 bases). The CDR3 runs to 14 residues. V dropped 3 bases and J dropped 4 bases, with 10 bases sitting between them. Germline CDR1 and CDR2: SGHVS and FNYEAQ. The CDR3 region has the DNA TGTGCCAGCAGCTTGCACCGGGGGTACAATGAGCAGTTCTTC. Protein product: CASSLHRGYNEQFF. Filled out from reference TRBV7-6 and TRBJ2-1, the complete variable domain reads GAGVSQSPRYKVTKRGQDVALRCDPISGHVSLYWYRQALGQGPEFLTYFNYEAQQDKSGLPNDRFSAERPEGSISTLTIQRTEQRDSAMYRCASSLHRGYNEQFFGPGTRLTVL.

The rearrangement links TRBV11-2 to TRBJ1-2; weak D call: TRBD1 (5 bases). Trimming took 5 bases from V and 8 from J, leaving 12 bases between them. The CDR3 loop spans 12 amino acids. Germline V gene lookup returns CDR1 SGHAT and CDR2 FQNNGV. The CDR3 protein is CASSVGTLGYTF. CDR3 coding DNA: TGTGCCAGCAGCGTCGGGACGCTCGGCTACACCTTC.

CDR3 in DNA: TGTGCCAGTAGTATTTTGGGGGGAAGGACCCAGCATTTT. As protein: CASSILGGRTQHF. The rearrangement links TRBV19 to TRBJ1-5; a possible D gene is TRBD1 (5 bases). The CDR3 consists of 13 residues. Between the trimmed V and J ends, which lost 3 bases and 11 bases, there was a span of 14 bases. Germline V gene data show CDR1 as LNHDA and CDR2 as SQIVND (reference sequence).

The V and J genes are TRBV30 and TRBJ1-3; a weak D match, TRBD1 (6 bases). V lost 0 bases to trimming and J lost 4 bases, with 13 bases between them. This CDR3 comprises 15 residues. Per the germline V gene, CDR1 is GTSNPN and CDR2 is SVGIG (reference sequence). DNA of the CDR3: TGTGCCTGGAGTGTCGGAGGACAGTCAGGAAACACCATATATTTT. Translated, it gives CAWSVGGQSGNTIYF.

The V gene is TRBV12-5, the J gene TRBJ2-1, with D tentatively TRBD2 (6 bases). Germline loops: CDR1 LGHNT, CDR2 FRNRAP. The CDR3 contains 13 residues. V was shortened by 1 base and J by 12 bases, with 13 bases between the two germline ends. The CDR3 sequence is CASGLGGDLGQFF. CDR3 coding DNA: TGTGCTAGTGGTTTGGGGGGGGATCTTGGGCAGTTCTTC.